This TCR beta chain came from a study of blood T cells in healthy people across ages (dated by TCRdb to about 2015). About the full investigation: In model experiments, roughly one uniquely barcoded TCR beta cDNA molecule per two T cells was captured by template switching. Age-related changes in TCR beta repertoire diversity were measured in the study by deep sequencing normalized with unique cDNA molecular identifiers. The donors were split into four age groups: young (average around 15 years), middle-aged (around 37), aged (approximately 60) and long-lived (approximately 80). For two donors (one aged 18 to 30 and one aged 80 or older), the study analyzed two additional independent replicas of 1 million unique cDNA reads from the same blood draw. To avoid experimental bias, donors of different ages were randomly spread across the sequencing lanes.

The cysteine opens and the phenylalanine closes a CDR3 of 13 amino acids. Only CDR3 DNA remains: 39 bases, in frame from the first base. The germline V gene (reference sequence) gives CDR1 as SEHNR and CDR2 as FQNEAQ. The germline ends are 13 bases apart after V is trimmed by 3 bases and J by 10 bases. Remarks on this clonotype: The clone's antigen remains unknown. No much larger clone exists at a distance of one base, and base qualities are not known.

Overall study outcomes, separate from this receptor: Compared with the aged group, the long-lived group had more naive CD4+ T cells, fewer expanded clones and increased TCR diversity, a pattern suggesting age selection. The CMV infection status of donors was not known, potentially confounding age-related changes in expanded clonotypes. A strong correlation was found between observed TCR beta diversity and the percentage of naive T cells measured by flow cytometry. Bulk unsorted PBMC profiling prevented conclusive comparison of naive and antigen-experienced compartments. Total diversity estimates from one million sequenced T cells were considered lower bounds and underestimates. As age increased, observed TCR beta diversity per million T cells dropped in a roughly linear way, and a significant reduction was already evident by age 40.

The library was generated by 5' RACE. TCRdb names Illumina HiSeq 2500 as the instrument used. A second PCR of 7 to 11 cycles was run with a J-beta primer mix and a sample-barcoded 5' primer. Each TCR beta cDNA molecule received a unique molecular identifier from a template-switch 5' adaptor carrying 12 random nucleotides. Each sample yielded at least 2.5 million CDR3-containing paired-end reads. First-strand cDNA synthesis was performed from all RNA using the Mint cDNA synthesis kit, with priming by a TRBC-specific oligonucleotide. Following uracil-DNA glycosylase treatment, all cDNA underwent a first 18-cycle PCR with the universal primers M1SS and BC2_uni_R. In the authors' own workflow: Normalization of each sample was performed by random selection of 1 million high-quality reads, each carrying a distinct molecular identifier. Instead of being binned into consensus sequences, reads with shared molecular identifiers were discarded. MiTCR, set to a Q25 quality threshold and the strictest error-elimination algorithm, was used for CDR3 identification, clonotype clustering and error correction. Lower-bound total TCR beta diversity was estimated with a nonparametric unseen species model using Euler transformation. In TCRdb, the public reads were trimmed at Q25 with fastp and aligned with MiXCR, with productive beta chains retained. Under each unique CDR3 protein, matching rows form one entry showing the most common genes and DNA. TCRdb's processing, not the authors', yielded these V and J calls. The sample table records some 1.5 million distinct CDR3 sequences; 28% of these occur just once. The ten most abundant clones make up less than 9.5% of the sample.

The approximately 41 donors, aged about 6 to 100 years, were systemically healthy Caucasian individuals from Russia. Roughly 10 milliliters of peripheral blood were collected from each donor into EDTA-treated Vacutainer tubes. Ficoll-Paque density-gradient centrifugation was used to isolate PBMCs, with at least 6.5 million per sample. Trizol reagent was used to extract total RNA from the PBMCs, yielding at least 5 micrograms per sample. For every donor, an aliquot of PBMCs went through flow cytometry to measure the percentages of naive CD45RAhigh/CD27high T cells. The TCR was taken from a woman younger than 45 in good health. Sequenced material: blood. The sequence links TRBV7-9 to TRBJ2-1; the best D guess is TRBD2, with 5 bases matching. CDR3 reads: CASSFSGIWEQFF. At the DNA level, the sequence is TGTGCCAGCAGCTTCTCCGGGATATGGGAGCAGTTCTTC.